This passage covers 8 T cell receptor beta chains from one sample sequenced in a study of blood T cells in healthy people across ages. Through a sample-barcoded 5' primer and a J-beta primer mix, a second PCR was run for roughly 6 to 12 cycles. TCRdb fed the 5' RACE reads into MiXCR, producing one record per CDR3 protein. The profile shows roughly 1,100,000 distinct CDR3 sequences, about 23% of them singletons. These records were also assigned to another study, of T cells of mothers and their children.

The material sequenced was blood. The receptors were sampled from a girl aged 2 to 9 in good health.

The V call is TRBV12-3 or TRBV12-4, the J call TRBJ1-5; TRBD1 aligns across 7 bases. The CDR3 spans 15 residues. J was trimmed by 6 bases and V by 5 bases; bases with no gene match: 10. CDR3 amino acids: CASSHTDRALQPQHF. CDR3 DNA sequence: TGTGCCAGCAGTCATACCGACAGGGCCCTTCAGCCCCAGCATTTT.

V usage is TRBV28 and J usage is TRBJ2-2; 8 positions match TRBD1. CDR3 length: 15 residues. The germline V gene has CDR1 MDHEN and CDR2 SYDVKM. V shed 3 bases and J 6 bases; nucleotides not matched to a gene: 6. CDR3 bases: TGTGCCAGCAGTTTCATCAGGGGGCGCCCCGGGGAGCTGTTTTTT. It translates to CASSFIRGRPGELFF.

Worth noting for this clonotype: The junction shows a germline mismatch at one end, possibly a read error. This sequence joins TRBV6-2 or TRBV6-3 and TRBJ2-7, with D maybe TRBD2 (6 bases). The CDR3 extends over 15 amino acids. The germline gives CDR1 MNHEY, CDR2 SVGEGT. As DNA, the CDR3 is TGTGCCACCAGTCAGACAAGCGGGTTGACCTACGAGCAGTACTTC. Protein product: CATSQTSGLTYEQYF.

V gene TRBV15 combines with J gene TRBJ2-3; TRBD2 aligns across 13 bases. Trimming cost V 3 bases and J 4 bases; bases outside gene matches: 16. Germline V gene sequence: CDR1 LNHNV, CDR2 YYDKDF (reference sequence). This CDR3 is 20 amino acids long. In nucleotides, the CDR3 is TGTGCCACCAGCAGGAAGACTAGCGGGGGGCTTGCTAAACCCCCAGATACGCAGTATTTT. Its translation is CATSRKTSGGLAKPPDTQYF.

This clonotype occurred a few times. The chain joins TRBV7-9 to TRBJ2-5; no clear D gene. The J call may be mistaken, given a closer DNA end match to TRBJ2-1. The CDR3 consists of 13 residues. CDR1 SEHNR and CDR2 FQNEAQ come from the germline V gene (reference sequence). The chain's CDR3 is CASSLHVVAEQFF. The CDR3 nucleotides are TGTGCCAGCAGCTTACACGTGGTTGCTGAGCAGTTCTTC.

The V and J genes are TRBV10-1 and TRBJ2-1; possible D gene TRBD2, 6 bases. Trimming took off 0 bases at V and 0 bases at J, with 6 bases between the two ends. The CDR3 has 15 amino acids. Germline CDR1 WNHNN, CDR2 SYGVQD (reference sequence). The CDR3 nucleotides are TGCGCCAGCAGTGAGTCGACTAGCTCCTACAATGAGCAGTTCTTC. Its translation is CASSESTSSYNEQFF.

In its sample, this clonotype was seen a few times. J is TRBJ1-2 and V is TRBV9; perhaps TRBD1 as D (5 bases). Germline lookup yields CDR1 SGDLS and CDR2 YYNGEE. V gave up 2 bases and J gave up 5 bases, with 13 bases separating them. CDR3 length: 14 residues. The CDR3 DNA reads TGTGCCAGCAGCGTCTCAGGGAGCGAATATGGCTACACCTTC. Encoded protein: CASSVSGSEYGYTF.

The chain couples TRBV12-3 or TRBV12-4 to TRBJ2-3; perhaps TRBD1 as D (6 bases). V was cut by 6 bases and J by 3 bases, with 19 bases left in between. The CDR3 totals 16 residues. CDR3 sequence (DNA): TGTGCCAGCAGCACCGGACAGAAGCGCTTGACAGATACGCAGTATTTT. As protein: CASSTGQKRLTDTQYF.